The rows below give T cell receptor beta chains drawn from one sample of a study of glioma-infiltrating T cells. TCRdb reprocessed the multiplex PCR reads with MiXCR, giving one entry per CDR3 protein. In the table there are 150,000 to 200,000 distinct CDR3 sequences, more than 35% of which are singletons. Sequences were obtained from glioma tissue, nonneoplastic brain tissue, or PBMCs (not recorded which). The receptors stem from a human donor with low-grade glioma or glioblastoma, undergoing nonglioma brain surgery, or in good health (not recorded which). The CDR3 runs from the conserved cysteine through the conserved F or W. Clone size is stated in some rows and not others, as once, few, many or a class when expanded.

v_gene: TRBV20-1
j_gene: TRBJ2-7
abundance: many
CDR3aa: CSARSQGLGIEQYF

v_gene: TRBV4-1
j_gene: TRBJ2-4
abundance: NA
CDR3aa: CASSRISGRGYIQYF

v_gene: TRBV12-3/TRBV12-4
j_gene: TRBJ1-1
abundance: many
CDR3aa: CASSQDRSTEAFF

v_gene: TRBV20-1
j_gene: TRBJ1-1
abundance: NA
CDR3aa: CSAKEMYGRGTEAFF

v_gene: TRBV12-3/TRBV12-4
j_gene: TRBJ2-1
abundance: NA
CDR3aa: CASSFVNQDYNEQFF

v_gene: TRBV18
j_gene: TRBJ2-7
abundance: few
CDR3aa: CASSPAGHTYEQYF

v_gene: TRBV10-3
j_gene: TRBJ1-5
abundance: many
CDR3aa: CAIKAESNQPQHF

v_gene: TRBV28
j_gene: TRBJ2-5
abundance: many
CDR3aa: CASSSTGYRETQYF

v_gene: TRBV27
j_gene: TRBJ1-5
abundance: many
CDR3aa: CASSLMWGVGQPQHF

v_gene: TRBV24-1
j_gene: TRBJ2-1
abundance: NA
CDR3aa: CATSDLPPGTSSDSYNEQFF

v_gene: TRBV2
j_gene: TRBJ2-4
abundance: NA
CDR3aa: CASSGDRWAKNIQYF

v_gene: TRBV18
j_gene: TRBJ1-1
abundance: few
CDR3aa: CASSPQLGNTEAFF

v_gene: TRBV4-2
j_gene: TRBJ2-1
abundance: once
CDR3aa: CASSQGSGQGHTNEHFF

v_gene: TRBV27
j_gene: TRBJ2-1
abundance: many
CDR3aa: CASSLIYGTSAAYNEQFF

v_gene: TRBV5-6
j_gene: TRBJ1-1
abundance: NA
CDR3aa: CASKTGRHTEAFF

v_gene: TRBV28
j_gene: TRBJ1-1
abundance: many
CDR3aa: CASSTARENTEAFF

v_gene: TRBV11-2
j_gene: TRBJ2-2
abundance: many
CDR3aa: CASSLGDTGELFF

v_gene: TRBV3-1
j_gene: TRBJ2-3
abundance: NA
CDR3aa: CARSQDVGTDTQYF

v_gene: TRBV20-1
j_gene: TRBJ1-5
abundance: many
CDR3aa: CSARVGSDQPQHF

v_gene: TRBV20-1
j_gene: TRBJ2-1
abundance: NA
CDR3aa: CSARDPSRGEQFF

v_gene: TRBV7-9
j_gene: TRBJ2-1
abundance: NA
CDR3aa: CASSLSGGINEQFF

v_gene: TRBV10-3
j_gene: TRBJ1-2
abundance: NA
CDR3aa: CAISPDRAGDGYTF

v_gene: TRBV6-2/TRBV6-3
j_gene: TRBJ1-5
abundance: NA
CDR3aa: CASSYMGQNSQHQNF

v_gene: TRBV19
j_gene: TRBJ2-7
abundance: NA
CDR3aa: CASSIHAGRAYEQYF

v_gene: TRBV19
j_gene: TRBJ2-7
abundance: NA
CDR3aa: CASSIVPGTSGYEQYF

v_gene: TRBV2
j_gene: TRBJ1-5
abundance: NA
CDR3aa: CASMTGAWQPQHF

v_gene: TRBV28
j_gene: TRBJ2-6
abundance: many
CDR3aa: CASQGFGANVLTF

v_gene: TRBV28
j_gene: TRBJ2-7
abundance: many
CDR3aa: CATAGTEGGGYEQYF